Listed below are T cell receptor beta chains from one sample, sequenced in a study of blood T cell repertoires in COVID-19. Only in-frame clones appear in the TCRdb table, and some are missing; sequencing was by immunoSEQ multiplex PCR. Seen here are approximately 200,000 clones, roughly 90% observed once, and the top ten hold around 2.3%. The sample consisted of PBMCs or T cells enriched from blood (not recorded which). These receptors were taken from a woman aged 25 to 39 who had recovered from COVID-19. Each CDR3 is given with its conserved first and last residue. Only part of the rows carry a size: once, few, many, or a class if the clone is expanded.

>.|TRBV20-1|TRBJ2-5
CSARVPGTQYF
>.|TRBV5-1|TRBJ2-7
CASSLVQGTYEQYF
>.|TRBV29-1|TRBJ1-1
CSVATGGAAEAFF
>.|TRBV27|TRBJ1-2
CASSLSGAGEGFTYTF
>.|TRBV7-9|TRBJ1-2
CASSSLNYGYTF
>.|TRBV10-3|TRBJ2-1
CAIRGEGGYEQFF
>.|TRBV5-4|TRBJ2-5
CASSPSLGQGPSGWETQYF
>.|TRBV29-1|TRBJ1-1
CSAQQGNTEAFF
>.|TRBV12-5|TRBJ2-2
CASGLVRGLVNTGELFF
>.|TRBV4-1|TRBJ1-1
CASSRAGWNTEAFF
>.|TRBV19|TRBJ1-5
CASSIDRQDNQPQHF
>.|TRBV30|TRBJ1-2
CAWSLGQGVGYTF
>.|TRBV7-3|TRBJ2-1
CASSLSLGTSDYNEQFF
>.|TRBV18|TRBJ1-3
CASSLTEANTIYF
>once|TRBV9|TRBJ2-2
CASSPRLASGELFF
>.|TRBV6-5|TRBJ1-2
CASSYDLAGVGYTF
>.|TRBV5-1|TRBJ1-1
CASSKNLDPGGTEAFF
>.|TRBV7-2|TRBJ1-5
CASSQGQPGSSQHF
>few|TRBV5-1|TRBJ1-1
CASSLDRNRDEAFF
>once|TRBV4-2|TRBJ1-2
CASSQDLDREDGYTF